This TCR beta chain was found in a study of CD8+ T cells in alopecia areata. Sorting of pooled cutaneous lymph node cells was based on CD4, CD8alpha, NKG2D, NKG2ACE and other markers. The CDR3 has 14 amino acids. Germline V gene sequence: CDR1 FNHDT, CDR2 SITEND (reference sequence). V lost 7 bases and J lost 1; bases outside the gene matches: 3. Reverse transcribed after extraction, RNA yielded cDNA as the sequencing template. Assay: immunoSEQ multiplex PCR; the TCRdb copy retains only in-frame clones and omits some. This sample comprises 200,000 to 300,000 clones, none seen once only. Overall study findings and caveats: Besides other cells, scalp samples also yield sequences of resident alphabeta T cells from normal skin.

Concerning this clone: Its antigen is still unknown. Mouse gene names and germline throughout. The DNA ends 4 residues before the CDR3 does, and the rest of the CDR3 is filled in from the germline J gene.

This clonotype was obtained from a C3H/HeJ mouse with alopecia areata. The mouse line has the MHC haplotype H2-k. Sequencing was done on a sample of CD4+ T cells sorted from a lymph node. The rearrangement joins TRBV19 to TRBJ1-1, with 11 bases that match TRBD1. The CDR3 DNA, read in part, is TGTGCCAGCCGGACAGGGGGCTGGAACACA. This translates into CASRTGGWNT. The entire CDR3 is CASRTGGWNTEVFF.